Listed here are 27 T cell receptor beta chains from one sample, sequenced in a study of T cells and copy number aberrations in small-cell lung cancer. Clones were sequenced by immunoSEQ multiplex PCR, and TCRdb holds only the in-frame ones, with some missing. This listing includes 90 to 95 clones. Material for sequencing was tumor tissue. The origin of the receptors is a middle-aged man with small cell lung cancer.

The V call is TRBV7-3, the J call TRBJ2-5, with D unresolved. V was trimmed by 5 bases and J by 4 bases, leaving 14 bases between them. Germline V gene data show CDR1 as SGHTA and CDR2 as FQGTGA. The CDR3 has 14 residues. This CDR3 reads CASSPTPASETQYF. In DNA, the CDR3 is TGTGCCAGCAGCCCCACCCCAGCGTCAGAGACCCAGTACTTC.

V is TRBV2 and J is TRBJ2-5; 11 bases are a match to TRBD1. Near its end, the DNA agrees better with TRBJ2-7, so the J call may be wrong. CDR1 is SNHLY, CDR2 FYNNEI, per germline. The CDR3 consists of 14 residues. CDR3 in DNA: TGTGCCAGCTCTTGGGACAGGGGGTCCCACGAGCAGTACTTC. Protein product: CASSWDRGSHEQYF.

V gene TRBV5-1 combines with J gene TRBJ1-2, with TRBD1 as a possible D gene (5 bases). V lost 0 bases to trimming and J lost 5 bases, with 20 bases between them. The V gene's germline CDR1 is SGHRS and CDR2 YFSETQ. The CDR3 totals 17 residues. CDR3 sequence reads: CASSLDLSGALVYGYTF. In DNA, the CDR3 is TGCGCCAGCAGCTTGGATTTGTCCGGGGCTCTCGTTTATGGCTACACCTTC.

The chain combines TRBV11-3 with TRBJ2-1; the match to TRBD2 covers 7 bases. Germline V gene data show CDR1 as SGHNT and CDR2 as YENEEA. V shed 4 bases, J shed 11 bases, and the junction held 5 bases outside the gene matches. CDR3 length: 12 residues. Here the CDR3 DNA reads TGTGCCAGCAGCTCGGGGGGATATAAGCAGTTCTTC. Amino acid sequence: CASSSGGYKQFF.

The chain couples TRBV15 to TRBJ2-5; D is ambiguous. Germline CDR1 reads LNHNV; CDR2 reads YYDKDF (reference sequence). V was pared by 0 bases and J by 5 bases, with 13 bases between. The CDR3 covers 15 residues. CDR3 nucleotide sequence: TGTGCCACCAGCAGAGATCGCCCGTCGCGGGAGACCCAGTACTTC. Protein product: CATSRDRPSRETQYF.

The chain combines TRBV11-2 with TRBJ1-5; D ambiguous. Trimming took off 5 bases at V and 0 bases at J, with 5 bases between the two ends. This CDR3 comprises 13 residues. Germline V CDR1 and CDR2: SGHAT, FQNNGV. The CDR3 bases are TGTGCCAGCAGCCAGAGTAGCAATCAGCCCCAGCATTTT. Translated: CASSQSSNQPQHF. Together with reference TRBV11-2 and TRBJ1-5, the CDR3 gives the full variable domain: EAGVAQSPRYKIIEKRQSVAFWCNPISGHATLYWYQQILGQGPKLLIQFQNNGVVDDSQLPKDRFSAERLKGVDSTLKIQPAKLEDSAVYLCASSQSSNQPQHFGDGTRLSIL.

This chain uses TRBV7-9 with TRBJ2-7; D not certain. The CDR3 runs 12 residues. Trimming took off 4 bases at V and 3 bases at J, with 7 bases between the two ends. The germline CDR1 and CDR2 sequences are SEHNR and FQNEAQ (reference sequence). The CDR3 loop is CASSSSHYEQYF. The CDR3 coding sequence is TGTGCCAGCAGCTCGAGTCACTACGAGCAGTACTTC.

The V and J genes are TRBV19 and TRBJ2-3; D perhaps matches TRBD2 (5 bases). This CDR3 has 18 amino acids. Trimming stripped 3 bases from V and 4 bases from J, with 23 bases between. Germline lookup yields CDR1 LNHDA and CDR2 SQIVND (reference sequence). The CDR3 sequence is CASSIVWRLFALSDTQYF. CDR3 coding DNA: TGTGCCAGTAGTATTGTCTGGCGACTATTCGCTCTCTCAGATACGCAGTATTTT.

The CDR3 here is CATQRGAGYGYTF. The DNA for the CDR3 is TGTGCCACCCAACGAGGGGCCGGCTATGGCTACACCTTC. This sequence joins TRBV27 and TRBJ1-2, with a weak D call TRBD1 (5 bases). The CDR3 is 13 amino acids. In germline, CDR1 is MNHEY, CDR2 SMNVEV (reference sequence). Trimming left V 10 bases short and J 4 bases short, with 16 bases between.

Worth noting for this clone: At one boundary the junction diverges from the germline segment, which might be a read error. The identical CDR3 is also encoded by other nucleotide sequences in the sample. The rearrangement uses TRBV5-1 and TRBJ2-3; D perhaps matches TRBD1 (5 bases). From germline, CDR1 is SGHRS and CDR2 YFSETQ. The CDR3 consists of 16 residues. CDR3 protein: CASSLEQASRTDTQYF. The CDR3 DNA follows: TGCGCCAGTAGCTTGGAACAGGCCTCTCGGACAGATACGCAGTATTTT.

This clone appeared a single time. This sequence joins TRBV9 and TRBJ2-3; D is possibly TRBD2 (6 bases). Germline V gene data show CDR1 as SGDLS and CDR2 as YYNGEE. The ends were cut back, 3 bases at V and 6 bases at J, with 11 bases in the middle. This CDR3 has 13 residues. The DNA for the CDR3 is TGTGCCAGCAGCGCTAGCGTCACCGATACGCAGTATTTT. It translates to CASSASVTDTQYF.

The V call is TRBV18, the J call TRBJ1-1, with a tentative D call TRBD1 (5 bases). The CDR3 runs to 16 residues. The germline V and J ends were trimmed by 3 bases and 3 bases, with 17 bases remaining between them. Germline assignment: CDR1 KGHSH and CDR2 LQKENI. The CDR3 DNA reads TGTGCCAGCTCACCCTTTCAGGGAAGTCGGGACACTGAAGCTTTCTTT. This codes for CASSPFQGSRDTEAFF.

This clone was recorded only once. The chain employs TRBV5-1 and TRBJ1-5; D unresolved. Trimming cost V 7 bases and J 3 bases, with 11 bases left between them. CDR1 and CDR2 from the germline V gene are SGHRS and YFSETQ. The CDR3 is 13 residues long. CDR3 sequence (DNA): TGCGCCAGCGCGGCGGATACCAATCAGCCCCAGCATTTT. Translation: CASAADTNQPQHF. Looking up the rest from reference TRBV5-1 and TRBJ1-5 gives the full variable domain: KAGVTQTPRYLIKTRGQQVTLSCSPISGHRSVSWYQQTPGQGLQFLFEYFSETQRNKGNFPGRFSGRQFSNSRSEMNVSTLELGDSALYLCASAADTNQPQHFGDGTRLSIL.

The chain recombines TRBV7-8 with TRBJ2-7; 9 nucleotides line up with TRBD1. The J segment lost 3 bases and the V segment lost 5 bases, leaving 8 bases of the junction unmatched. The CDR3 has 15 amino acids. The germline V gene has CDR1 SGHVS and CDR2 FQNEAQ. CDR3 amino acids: CASSPGTGSIYEQYF. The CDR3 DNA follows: TGTGCCAGCAGCCCCGGGACAGGGAGCATCTACGAGCAGTACTTC.

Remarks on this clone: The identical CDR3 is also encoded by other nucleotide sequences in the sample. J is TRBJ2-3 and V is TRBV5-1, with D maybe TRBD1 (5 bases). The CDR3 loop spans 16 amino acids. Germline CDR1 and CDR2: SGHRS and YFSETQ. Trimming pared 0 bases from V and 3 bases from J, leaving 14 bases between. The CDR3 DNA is TGCGCCAGCAGCTTGGAACAGGCCTCTCGGACAGATACGCAGTATTTT. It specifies CASSLEQASRTDTQYF.

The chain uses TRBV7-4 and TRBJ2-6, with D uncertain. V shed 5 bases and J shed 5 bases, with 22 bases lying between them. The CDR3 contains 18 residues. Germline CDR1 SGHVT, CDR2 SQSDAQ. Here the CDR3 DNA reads TGTGCCAGCAGCCAGTCCCGCAGCTCACAAAGTCGGGCCAACGTCCTGACTTTC. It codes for CASSQSRSSQSRANVLTF.

The CDR3: CAWSDPGDTQYF. CDR3 DNA sequence: TGTGCCTGGAGTGACCCGGGAGATACGCAGTATTTT. This chain uses TRBV30 with TRBJ2-3; D is unclear. The CDR3 is 12 residues long. V gave up 1 base and J gave up 5 bases, with 7 bases separating them. The V gene's germline CDR1 is GTSNPN and CDR2 SVGIG (reference sequence).

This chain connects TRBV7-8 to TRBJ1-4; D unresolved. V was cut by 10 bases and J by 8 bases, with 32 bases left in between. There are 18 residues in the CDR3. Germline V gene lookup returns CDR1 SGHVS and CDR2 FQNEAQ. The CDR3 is CATGSGILGGGIGEKLFF. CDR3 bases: TGTGCCACGGGGTCCGGGATTCTTGGTGGAGGGATAGGCGAAAAACTGTTTTTT. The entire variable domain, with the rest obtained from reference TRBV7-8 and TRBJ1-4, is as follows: GAGVSQSPRYKVAKRGQDVALRCDPISGHVSLFWYQQALGQGPEFLTYFQNEAQLDKSGLPSDRFFAERPEGSVSTLKIQRTQQEDSAVYLCATGSGILGGGIGEKLFFGSGTQLSVL.

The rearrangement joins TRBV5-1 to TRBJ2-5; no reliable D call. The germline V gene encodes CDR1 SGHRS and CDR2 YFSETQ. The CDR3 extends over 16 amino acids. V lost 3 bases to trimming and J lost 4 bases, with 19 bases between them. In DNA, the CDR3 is TGCGCCAGCAGCTCCCGGGCAATAGGTTTGGGAGAGACCCAGTACTTC. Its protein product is CASSSRAIGLGETQYF.

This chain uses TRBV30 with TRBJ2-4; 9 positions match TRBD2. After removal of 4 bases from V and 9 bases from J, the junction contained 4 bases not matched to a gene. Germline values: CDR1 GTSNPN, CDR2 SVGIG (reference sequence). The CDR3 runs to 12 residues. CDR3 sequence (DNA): TGTGCCTGGAATGCGCGGGGGGGCATTCAGTACTTC. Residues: CAWNARGGIQYF. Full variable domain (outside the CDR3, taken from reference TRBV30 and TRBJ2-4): SQTIHQWPATLVQPVGSPLSLECTVEGTSNPNLYWYRQAAGRGLQLLFYSVGIGQISSEVPQNLSASRPQDRQFILSSKKLLLSDSGFYLCAWNARGGIQYFGAGTRLSVL.

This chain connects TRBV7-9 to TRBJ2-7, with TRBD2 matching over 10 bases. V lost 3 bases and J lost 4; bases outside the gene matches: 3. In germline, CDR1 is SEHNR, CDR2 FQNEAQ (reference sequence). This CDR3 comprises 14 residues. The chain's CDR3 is CASSFGLADYEQYF. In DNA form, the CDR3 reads TGTGCCAGCAGCTTTGGACTAGCGGATTACGAGCAGTACTTC.

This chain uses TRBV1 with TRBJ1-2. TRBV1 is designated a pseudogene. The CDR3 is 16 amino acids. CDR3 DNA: TGCACCAGCAGTCTAAACTGTTTGTGCGAAACCTATGGCTACACCTTC. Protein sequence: CTSSLNCLCETYGYTF.

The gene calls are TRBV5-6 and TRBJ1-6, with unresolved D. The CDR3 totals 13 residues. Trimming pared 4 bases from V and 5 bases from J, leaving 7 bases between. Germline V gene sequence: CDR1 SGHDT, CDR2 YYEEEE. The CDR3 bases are TGTGCCAGCAGCGCGCCTGATAATTCACCCCTCCACTTT. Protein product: CASSAPDNSPLHF.

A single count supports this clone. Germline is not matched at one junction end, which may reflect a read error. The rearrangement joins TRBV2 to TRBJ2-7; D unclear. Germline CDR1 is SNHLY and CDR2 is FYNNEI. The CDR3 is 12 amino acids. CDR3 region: CASSGGSDEQYF. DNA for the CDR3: TGTGCCAGCAGTGGAGGCTCCGACGAGCAGTACTTC.

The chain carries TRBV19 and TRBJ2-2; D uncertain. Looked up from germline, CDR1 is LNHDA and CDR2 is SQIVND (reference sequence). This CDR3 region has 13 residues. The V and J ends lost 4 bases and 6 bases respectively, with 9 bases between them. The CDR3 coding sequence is TGTGCCAGTAGTACTAATTTCCCCGGGGAGCTGTTTTTT. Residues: CASSTNFPGELFF.

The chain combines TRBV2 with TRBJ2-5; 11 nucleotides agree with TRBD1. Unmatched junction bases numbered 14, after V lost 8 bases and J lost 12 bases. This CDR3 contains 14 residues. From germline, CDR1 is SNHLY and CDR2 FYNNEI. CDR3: CASSWDRGSHEKYF. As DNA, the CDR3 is TGTGCCAGCTCTTGGGACAGGGGGTCCCACGAGAAGTACTTC.

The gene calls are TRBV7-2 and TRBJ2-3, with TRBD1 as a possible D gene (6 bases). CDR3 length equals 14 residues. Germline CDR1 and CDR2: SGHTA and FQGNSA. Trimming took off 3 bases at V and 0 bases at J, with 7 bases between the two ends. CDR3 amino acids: CASSLDRSTDTQYF. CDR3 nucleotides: TGTGCCAGCAGCTTGGACAGAAGCACAGATACGCAGTATTTT.